One and the same sample provided the 20 T cell receptor beta chains below, sequenced in a study of cytomegalovirus exposure and HLA in healthy donors. It was with 60 Vbeta and 13 Jbeta primers that the PCR ran. Clones were read by immunoSEQ multiplex PCR, and TCRdb kept only the in-frame ones, dropping some. The data contain over 150,000 clones, 65% to 90% of them singletons. The sequencing sample was made of PBMCs. All receptors come from a man aged 45-65 years in good health and CMV-seropositive.

This chain connects TRBV5-1 to TRBJ1-2; 8 bases are a match to TRBD1. This CDR3 comprises 15 residues. J lost 4 bases, V lost 0 bases, and 5 bases had no gene match. CDR1 and CDR2 (germline): SGHRS, YFSETQ. CDR3 nucleotides: TGCGCCAGCAGCTTGGTGTCAGGGGGCAGCTATGGCTACACCTTC. Amino acid sequence: CASSLVSGGSYGYTF.

The gene calls are TRBV6-5 and TRBJ1-1, with D hard to call. The CDR3 contains 15 residues. The germline gives CDR1 MNHEY, CDR2 SVGAGI. V lost 0 bases and J 4 bases, leaving 12 bases between the germline ends. CDR3 coding DNA: TGTGCCAGCAGTTACTCAGAGGTTTCGGGCACTGAAGCTTTCTTT. Protein: CASSYSEVSGTEAFF.

J is TRBJ1-4 and V is TRBV5-6; D is perhaps TRBD1 (5 bases). Germline V gene sequence: CDR1 SGHDT, CDR2 YYEEEE. The CDR3 contains 15 residues. V was clipped by 4 bases and J by 5 bases, with 15 bases between them. The CDR3 coding sequence is TGTGCCAGCAGCCCGACTGGGGGGTCGAATGAAAAACTGTTTTTT. As protein: CASSPTGGSNEKLFF.

The chain joins TRBV7-3 to TRBJ2-7, with 13 bases lining up with TRBD2. Germline V gene data show CDR1 as SGHTA and CDR2 as FQGTGA. V dropped 4 bases and J dropped 7; count of bases not matched to a gene: 7. The CDR3 consists of 15 residues. The CDR3 DNA follows: TGTGCCAGCAGCTCCGGGACTAGCGGGACTCGGGAGCAGTACTTC. This translates into CASSSGTSGTREQYF.

The genes are TRBV19 and TRBJ2-2; possible D gene TRBD1, 6 bases. The CDR3 is 13 residues long. CDR1 and CDR2 (germline): LNHDA, SQIVND (reference sequence). V lost 3 bases, J lost 6 bases, and 8 bases lay in between. CDR3 loop: CASSIQGSGELFF. The CDR3 DNA reads TGTGCCAGTAGTATTCAGGGGTCCGGGGAGCTGTTTTTT.

The chain links TRBV11-2 to TRBJ2-3, with 8 bases fitting TRBD2. CDR3 size: 15 residues. V trimming: 5 bases; J trimming: 0 bases; junction bases outside the gene matches: 4. From germline, CDR1 is SGHAT and CDR2 FQNNGV. CDR3 nucleotide sequence: TGTGCCAGCAGCGGACGGGGGGGAAGCACAGATACGCAGTATTTT. Translating it yields CASSGRGGSTDTQYF.

This clone was recorded many times. The chain is built from TRBV5-1 and TRBJ1-2; 8 bases match TRBD1. CDR3 length: 13 amino acids. Germline V gene sequence: CDR1 SGHRS, CDR2 YFSETQ. With V trimmed by 5 bases and J by 6 bases, 6 bases remained unmatched. CDR3 coding DNA: TGCGCCAGCAGTACGGACAGGGCCCATGGCTACACCTTC. Amino acid sequence: CASSTDRAHGYTF. The entire variable domain, with the rest obtained from reference TRBV5-1 and TRBJ1-2, is as follows: KAGVTQTPRYLIKTRGQQVTLSCSPISGHRSVSWYQQTPGQGLQFLFEYFSETQRNKGNFPGRFSGRQFSNSRSEMNVSTLELGDSALYLCASSTDRAHGYTFGSGTRLTVV.

This clone came up once. The chain carries TRBV30 and TRBJ2-7; D may be TRBD1 (6 bases). Germline V gene sequence: CDR1 GTSNPN, CDR2 SVGIG (reference sequence). CDR3 length equals 12 residues. CDR3 in amino acids: CAASPDSYEQYF. For the CDR3, the DNA is TGTGCTGCCTCCCCGGACAGCTACGAGCAGTACTTC.

The chain has TRBV9 and TRBJ2-1; the match to TRBD2 covers 8 bases. Germline trimming cut 4 bases from V and 8 bases from J; bases unmatched to any gene: 2. Germline values: CDR1 SGDLS, CDR2 YYNGEE. The CDR3 length is 12 residues. Here the CDR3 reads CASSRGGDEQFF. The CDR3, as DNA: TGTGCCAGCAGCCGGGGGGGCGATGAGCAGTTCTTC.

This clone appeared a single time. In DNA, the CDR3 is TGTGCCAGCAGCCCCGGGGGGGGCAATGAGCAGTTCTTC. This translates into CASSPGGGNEQFF. The chain is built from TRBV9 and TRBJ2-1; 8 nucleotides line up with TRBD2. V shed 4 bases, J shed 6 bases, and the junction held 3 bases outside the gene matches. The CDR3 has 13 amino acids. The V gene's germline CDR1 is SGDLS and CDR2 YYNGEE.

This CDR3 reads CASSLYRRTGLSQNTEAFF. CDR3 in DNA: TGTGCCAGCAGCTTATATAGGCGGACAGGTTTGTCCCAGAACACTGAAGCTTTCTTT. This chain connects TRBV7-9 to TRBJ1-1; 7 nucleotides match TRBD1. The germline V gene encodes CDR1 SEHNR and CDR2 FQNEAQ (reference sequence). J lost 1 base, V lost 2 bases, and 16 bases had no gene match. The CDR3 consists of 19 residues. Based on the CDR3 plus reference TRBV7-9 and TRBJ1-1, the full variable domain is DTGVSQNPRHKITKRGQNVTFRCDPISEHNRLYWYRQTLGQGPEFLTYFQNEAQLEKSRLLSDRFSAERPKGSFSTLEIQRTEQGDSAMYLCASSLYRRTGLSQNTEAFFGQGTRLTVV.

A few counts support this clone. The genes are TRBV19 and TRBJ1-5; D gene ambiguous. The germline CDR1 and CDR2 sequences are LNHDA and SQIVND (reference sequence). There are 17 residues in the CDR3. The germline V and J ends were trimmed by 1 base and 6 bases, with 19 bases remaining between them. This chain's CDR3 is CASSIGTGRSRSQPQHF. The CDR3 bases are TGTGCCAGTAGTATAGGCACCGGGAGGTCGAGAAGTCAGCCCCAGCATTTT.

V gene TRBV6-5 combines with J gene TRBJ2-7, with 9 nucleotides matching TRBD2. J lost 3 bases, V lost 6 bases, and 6 bases had no gene match. This CDR3 region has 14 residues. Germline CDR1 and CDR2: MNHEY and SVGAGI. The CDR3 sequence: CASRVASGVYEQYF. The CDR3, as DNA: TGTGCCAGCAGGGTGGCTAGCGGGGTCTACGAGCAGTACTTC.

This clone occurred a few times. This chain uses TRBV28 with TRBJ2-7, with a tentative D call TRBD2 (5 bases). The germline V gene encodes CDR1 MDHEN and CDR2 SYDVKM. The length of the CDR3 is 14 residues. V lost 6 bases and J 2 bases, leaving 14 bases between the germline ends. DNA of the CDR3: TGTGCCAGCAGGGGAGCTATAGGGACCTACGAGCAGTACTTC. This encodes CASRGAIGTYEQYF.

V and J are TRBV18 and TRBJ2-3; 8 positions match TRBD2. The CDR3 is 16 residues long. V dropped 2 bases and J dropped 2; count of bases not matched to a gene: 6. Germline CDR1 KGHSH, CDR2 LQKENI. CDR3 coding DNA: TGTGCCAGCTCACCAGGAGCGGGAGCTGTCACAGATACGCAGTATTTT. This gives the protein CASSPGAGAVTDTQYF.

CDR3 in amino acids: CASSLERGQGARGRANEQYF. In DNA form, the CDR3 reads TGTGCCAGCAGCTTAGAGCGGGGACAGGGGGCGCGGGGGAGGGCAAACGAGCAGTACTTC. V gene TRBV11-2 combines with J gene TRBJ2-7; TRBD1 agrees at 12 bases. The germline V gene has CDR1 SGHAT and CDR2 FQNNGV. J was trimmed by 5 bases and V by 0 bases; bases with no gene match: 17. The CDR3 is 20 amino acids.

This chain uses TRBV5-1 with TRBJ2-7, with D tentatively TRBD2 (6 bases). Trimming removed 4 bases from V and 6 bases from J, with 17 bases in between. The germline CDR1 and CDR2 sequences are SGHRS and YFSETQ. CDR3 size: 14 residues. CDR3 in amino acids: CASSDGTGNREQYF. As DNA, the CDR3 is TGCGCCAGCAGCGACGGGACTGGGAATCGCGAGCAGTACTTC. The full variable domain, with the rest looked up from reference TRBV5-1 and TRBJ2-7, is KAGVTQTPRYLIKTRGQQVTLSCSPISGHRSVSWYQQTPGQGLQFLFEYFSETQRNKGNFPGRFSGRQFSNSRSEMNVSTLELGDSALYLCASSDGTGNREQYFGPGTRLTVT.

The rearrangement links TRBV9 to TRBJ2-2, with 7 bases matching TRBD1. The CDR3 has 15 amino acids. Germline lookup yields CDR1 SGDLS and CDR2 YYNGEE. V lost 3 bases and J lost 4; bases outside the gene matches: 6. This CDR3 is CASSGTQGFTGELFF. CDR3 nucleotide sequence: TGTGCCAGCAGCGGAACACAGGGGTTCACCGGGGAGCTGTTTTTT.

CDR3 coding DNA: TGTGCCAGCAGCCCGAAGGGGGTGACAGGGGATTGGACAGATACGCAGTATTTT. Translating it yields CASSPKGVTGDWTDTQYF. The V gene is TRBV7-9, the J gene TRBJ2-3; 8 nucleotides line up with TRBD1. With V trimmed by 5 bases and J by 3 bases, 16 bases remained unmatched. The germline V gene has CDR1 SEHNR and CDR2 FQNEAQ (reference sequence). There are 18 residues in the CDR3.

This chain uses TRBV4-1 with TRBJ2-1; TRBD1 aligns across 8 bases. Per germline, CDR1 MGHRA and CDR2 YSYEKL. The CDR3 has 16 amino acids. Losses at the gene ends were 3 bases for V and 4 bases for J; bases not matched to a gene: 8. CDR3 region: CASSHQRQGTYNEQFF. The CDR3 DNA reads as TGCGCCAGCAGCCACCAACGACAGGGGACTTACAATGAGCAGTTCTTC.